One sample yielded the 17 T cell receptor beta chains listed below, sequenced in a study of identifying expanded T cells in peripheral blood. Sequencing used immunoSEQ multiplex PCR; TCRdb keeps in-frame clones, though not all of them. This sample yields some 130,000 clones, of which 86% are seen a single time; 7.5% to 8.5% belongs to the top ten. The material sequenced was blood. Every receptor here comes from a person between 18 and 75 years old in good health.

The chain employs TRBV5-6 and TRBJ1-1; 8 bases align to TRBD1. The germline V gene encodes CDR1 SGHDT and CDR2 YYEEEE. The CDR3 loop spans 14 amino acids. Trimming cost V 1 base and J 6 bases; bases outside gene matches: 5. The CDR3 region has the DNA TGTGCCAGCAGCTTGTCTCCACAGGGGGCTGAAGCTTTCTTT. Translating gives CASSLSPQGAEAFF.

The J gene is TRBJ2-1, the V gene TRBV4-1; D not resolved. With 7 bases removed from V and 9 bases from J, the gap between germline ends came to 7 bases. Germline CDR1 is MGHRA and CDR2 is YSYEKL. This CDR3 has 10 amino acids. CDR3 DNA: TGCGCCAGCATATTTGTTGAGCAGTTCTTC. Protein product: CASIFVEQFF.

This clone showed up many times. V usage is TRBV7-6 and J usage is TRBJ1-5; the match to TRBD1 covers 7 bases. This CDR3 contains 15 residues. The J segment lost 3 bases and the V segment lost 2 bases, leaving 4 bases of the junction unmatched. CDR1 and CDR2 (germline): SGHVS, FNYEAQ. The CDR3 protein is CASSLSGQPNQPQHF. The CDR3 coding sequence is TGTGCCAGCAGCTTATCGGGACAGCCCAATCAGCCCCAGCATTTT.

The V and J genes are TRBV10-1 and TRBJ1-2; 7 nucleotides line up with TRBD1. With V trimmed by 5 bases and J by 0 bases, 3 bases remained unmatched. The V gene's germline CDR1 is WNHNN and CDR2 SYGVQD (reference sequence). The CDR3 runs 14 residues. The chain's CDR3 is CASSPGTANYGYTF. DNA of the CDR3: TGCGCCAGCAGTCCCGGGACAGCTAACTATGGCTACACCTTC.

The J gene is TRBJ2-5, the V gene TRBV2; D remains unclear. The CDR3 totals 13 residues. Per the germline V gene, CDR1 is SNHLY and CDR2 is FYNNEI. The V end lost 3 bases, the J end lost 5 bases, and 10 bases lay between the germline ends. Here the CDR3 reads CASSDTSRETQYF. The CDR3 nucleotides read TGTGCCAGCAGTGACACCTCAAGGGAGACCCAGTACTTC.

The chain is built from TRBV14 and TRBJ2-4, with D possibly matching TRBD1 (6 bases). This CDR3 region has 19 residues. Trimming took 0 bases from V and 2 from J, leaving 20 bases between them. Germline V gives CDR1 SGHDN, CDR2 FVKESK. The chain's CDR3 is CASSQDRLGRGRTKNIQYF. CDR3 DNA: TGTGCCAGCAGCCAAGATCGTCTTGGCAGGGGTCGGACCAAAAACATTCAGTACTTC.

The chain recombines TRBV28 with TRBJ2-5; tentative D call: TRBD1 (7 bases). The CDR3 extends over 12 amino acids. Germline V CDR1 and CDR2: MDHEN, SYDVKM. Trimming left V 7 bases short and J 4 bases short, with 10 bases between. The CDR3 here is CASTQGGETQYF. CDR3 DNA: TGTGCCAGCACCCAGGGGGGAGAGACCCAGTACTTC.

This clone was seen a few times. One junction end disagrees with the germline gene, perhaps due to a read error. This chain joins TRBV2 and TRBJ1-6; possibly TRBD1 for D (5 bases). Germline CDR1 reads SNHLY; CDR2 reads FYNNEI. The CDR3 is made up of 12 amino acids. DNA of the CDR3: TGTGCCAGCAGTGGAGGCGCCGCAGGGATGCGCTTT. Translated, it gives CASSGGAAGMRF.

The V call is TRBV5-4, the J call TRBJ1-2; the D gene is possibly TRBD1 (6 bases). This CDR3 spans 13 amino acids. The germline V gene encodes CDR1 SGHNT and CDR2 YYREEE (reference sequence). The V end lost 0 bases, the J end lost 4 bases, and 7 bases lay between the germline ends. CDR3 coding DNA: TGTGCCAGCAGCTTGGAACAGGGCTATGGCTACACCTTC. It is translated as CASSLEQGYGYTF.

Remarks on this clone: Its ends do not fully match the called genes, so a read error is possible. V and J are TRBV2 and TRBJ2-3; D gene unclear. Germline V gene lookup returns CDR1 SNHLY and CDR2 FYNNEI. The CDR3 has 12 amino acids. This CDR3 reads CASSESRDTQYF. The CDR3 coding sequence is TGTGCCAGCAGTGAAAGCAGAGATACGCAGTATTTT. Full variable domain (outside the CDR3, taken from reference TRBV2 and TRBJ2-3): EPEVTQTPSHQVTQMGQEVILRCVPISNHLYFYWYRQILGQKVEFLVSFYNNEISEKSEIFDDQFSVERPDGSNFTLKIRSTKLEDSAMYFCASSESRDTQYFGPGTRLTVL.

This rearrangement joins TRBV15 to TRBJ2-7, with 14 bases identical to TRBD2. CDR3 length equals 20 residues. V lost 6 bases, J lost 3 bases, and 19 bases stayed unmatched. Germline CDR1 LNHNV, CDR2 YYDKDF (reference sequence). The CDR3 protein is CATSRYPTTSGTSGGYEQYF. Written as DNA, the CDR3 is TGTGCCACCAGTCGCTACCCGACTACTTCCGGGACTAGCGGGGGCTACGAGCAGTACTTC. Full variable domain (remainder filled in from reference TRBV15 and TRBJ2-7): DAMVIQNPRYQVTQFGKPVTLSCSQTLNHNVMYWYQQKSSQAPKLLFHYYDKDFNNEADTPDNFQSRRPNTSFCFLDIRSPGLGDTAMYLCATSRYPTTSGTSGGYEQYFGPGTRLTVT.

The chain carries TRBV5-1 and TRBJ2-1; TRBD2 matches 7 bases. Trimming cost V 6 bases and J 8 bases; bases outside gene matches: 8. CDR1 is SGHRS and CDR2 is YFSETQ in the germline V gene. The CDR3 runs to 13 residues. This CDR3 reads CASKLANKYEQFF. CDR3 DNA sequence: TGCGCCAGCAAACTAGCGAATAAGTATGAGCAGTTCTTC.

The V gene is TRBV5-6, the J gene TRBJ2-3, with unresolved D. The CDR3 is 15 amino acids. Trimming removed 1 base at V and 0 bases at J, with 9 bases between. Germline-derived CDR1 and CDR2 are SGHDT and YYEEEE. The CDR3 spells CASSLKGRSTDTQYF. In DNA, the CDR3 is TGTGCCAGCAGCTTGAAGGGCAGGAGCACAGATACGCAGTATTTT.

V usage is TRBV7-3 and J usage is TRBJ1-2, with D perhaps matching TRBD1 (6 bases). This CDR3 spans 15 amino acids. The V gene's germline CDR1 is SGHTA and CDR2 FQGTGA. Trimming pared 5 bases from V and 8 bases from J, leaving 21 bases between. CDR3: CASSRTARGAGGYTF. Written as DNA, the CDR3 is TGTGCCAGCAGCCGCACCGCCCGGGGGGCCGGAGGCTACACCTTC.

This rearrangement joins TRBV9 to TRBJ2-6; 8 bases match TRBD2. V lost 3 bases to trimming and J lost 0 bases; unmatched junction nucleotides: 8. Germline CDR1 SGDLS, CDR2 YYNGEE. The CDR3 sequence is 18 residues long. CDR3 amino acids: CASSASGSPISGANVLTF. The CDR3, as DNA: TGTGCCAGCAGCGCAAGCGGGAGTCCCATCTCTGGGGCCAACGTCCTGACTTTC.

This chain connects TRBV6-5 to TRBJ2-2; TRBD1 agrees at 9 bases. The V gene end was trimmed by 4 bases and the J gene end by 4 bases; junction bases not matched to a gene: 4. The CDR3 sequence is 15 residues long. Germline CDR1 is MNHEY and CDR2 is SVGAGI. The CDR3 is CASSSGTGRTGELFF. CDR3 coding DNA: TGTGCCAGCAGTTCGGGGACAGGGCGCACCGGGGAGCTGTTTTTT.

The rearrangement uses TRBV9 and TRBJ2-2; TRBD1 agrees at 8 bases. V trimming: 4 bases; J trimming: 0 bases; junction bases outside the gene matches: 8. Per germline, CDR1 SGDLS and CDR2 YYNGEE. This CDR3 has 17 residues. The CDR3 reads CASSPRDRYANTGELFF. Here the CDR3 DNA reads TGTGCCAGCAGCCCCCGGGACAGGTACGCGAACACCGGGGAGCTGTTTTTT.